This TCR beta chain originates from a study of cytotoxic CD8 clonotypes in ibrutinib-treated CLL. Assay: immunoSEQ multiplex PCR; the TCRdb copy retains only in-frame clones and omits some. Altogether a few hundred thousand clones are present, around four fifths being singletons, with the ten largest covering 5% to 7%. Germline loops: CDR1 ENHRY, CDR2 SYGVKD. V shed 2 bases and J 5 bases; nucleotides not matched to a gene: 1. The length of the CDR3 is 14 residues. The sequencing used PBMCs, collected before ibrutinib treatment. The chain couples TRBV10-3 to TRBJ2-7; 12 positions match TRBD2. The source of this sequence is a human donor with chronic lymphocytic leukemia. CDR3 residues: CAISEASGRDEQYF. CDR3 in DNA: TGTGCCATCAGTGAGGCTAGCGGGAGGGACGAGCAGTACTTC.